This T cell receptor beta chain is from a study of chemoradiotherapy in HPV16-positive cancers. There are 13 residues in the CDR3. V was shortened by 6 bases and J by 4 bases, with 10 bases between the two germline ends. Germline CDR1 is MNHNY and CDR2 is SVGAGI (reference sequence). Assay: immunoSEQ multiplex PCR; the TCRdb copy retains only in-frame clones and omits some. The table includes about 67,000 clones, roughly 86% detected once. This clonotype was obtained from a human donor with HPV-associated anogenital cancer. The source was blood, collected from a patient who underwent chemoradiotherapy. The chain combines TRBV6-6 with TRBJ1-5; maybe TRBD1 (5 bases). The CDR3 protein is CASSSQGNQPQHF. The CDR3 DNA sequence: TGTGCCAGCAGCAGTCAGGGTAATCAGCCCCAGCATTTT.